This TCR beta chain comes out of a study of blood T cell repertoires in COVID-19 (TCRdb year 2020). With regard to the full study: Samples from collaborators originated in the United States, Italy and Spain and spanned both the acute and convalescent phases of COVID-19. HLA class I and class II types, where available, came from metadata supplied by the sample provider rather than from assay-based typing. The repertoires were released in a freely available public database meant as a resource for research on the immune response to SARS-CoV-2. Deeply sampled blood TCRbeta repertoires from subjects exposed to, actively infected with, or recovered from COVID-19 were included in the dataset. The prospective study material was composed of cDNA or gDNA derived from T cells, B-cell-depleted T cells, or PBMCs. Nearly every sample came with metadata listing a de-identified subject ID, COVID-19 status, age in years and sex. The samples were drawn from the first 160 participants of the ongoing ImmuneRACE study and from 1,254 subjects provided by 6 global collaborators.

One collaborating source in Seattle enrolled patients during active infection and followed them longitudinally through the course of disease. Whole blood was collected in K2EDTA tubes by collaborating institutions according to the institutions' own protocols. For TCRbeta analysis, collaborators shipped samples in one of three forms: frozen whole blood, isolated PBMCs, or DNA extracted from either of those sample types. TCRbeta CDR3 regions were amplified from genomic DNA by means of the immunoSEQ Assay, a bias-controlled multiplex PCR. The study's own analysis went as follows. The number of nucleated cells in each sample was estimated by amplification of reference gene primers within the assay. Sequence reads were collapsed and filtered to measure the absolute abundance of every unique TCRbeta CDR3 rearrangement. For each sample, productive Simpson clonality was calculated as the square root of Simpson's diversity index across productive rearrangements. This is the immuneACCESS table as TCRdb keeps it, with only in-frame sequences that have V and J called. A part of the clones is gone; compared with another copy, unresolved V genes explain less than half, and the rest is unexplained. V and J calls plus clone size are reproduced from that table; the DNA served to infer D and trimming. The sample table lists roughly 390,000 clones, approximately 87% of them with a count of one. In total, the top ten clones hold 10% of the sample.

Paper-wide results and their limitations: The amount of clinical and demographic metadata varied by source and participant and was provided uncurated.

Its CDR3 holds 15 amino acids, cysteine through phenylalanine. Only CDR3 DNA remains: 45 bases, in frame from the first base. CDR1 and CDR2 (LGHNA, YSLEER) derive from the germline V gene. Clipping removes 2 bases from V and 6 bases from J, with 6 as the unmatched junction base count. In regard to this clone: This clone's antigen is unknown. Per-base qualities were not stored, and no clone one base away is much larger.

The receptor was derived from a woman aged 25 to 39 with COVID-19, enrolled during active disease. This sequence uses TRBV4-3 and TRBJ2-2; 7 bases in the junction line up with TRBD2. The source material was peripheral blood. The CDR3: CASSQSTAGAGELFF. The bases are TGCGCCAGCAGCCAAAGTACGGCGGGGGCCGGGGAGCTGTTTTTT.